Sequencing of this T cell receptor (beta chain) was carried out in a study of T cell changes during pregnancy in multiple sclerosis. V lost 9 bases and J lost 6; bases outside the gene matches: 9. Germline loops: CDR1 SGHKS, CDR2 YYEKEE (reference sequence). This CDR3 is 13 amino acids long. Sequencing used immunoSEQ multiplex PCR; TCRdb keeps in-frame clones, though not all of them. The profile shows around 99,000 clones, around 94% of them singletons. The source of this sequence is a female donor with multiple sclerosis, enrolled in a pregnancy study. The material was peripheral blood, obtained in the first trimester of pregnancy. The rearrangement links TRBV5-5 to TRBJ2-1; 7 positions agree with TRBD2. CDR3 nucleotides: TGTGCCACCTCGGCTAGCGGCGGCAATGAGCAGTTCTTC. Protein product: CATSASGGNEQFF.